This T cell receptor (beta chain) was found in a study of cytomegalovirus exposure and HLA in healthy donors. Worth noting for this clone: Antigen unknown.

The donors were part of the validation cohort of 120 subjects. That cohort was separate from the first cohort, which comprised several hundred subjects. The repertoire was sequenced with immunoSEQ multiplex PCR; TCRdb's copy has only in-frame clones and lacks some. The data hold approximately 110,000 clones, with roughly 90% observed a single time. Germline V gives CDR1 SGHTA, CDR2 FQGNSA. The CDR3 sequence is 14 residues long. V was cut by 5 bases and J by 3 bases, with 11 bases left in between. Study results and caveats: Whilst most TCR sequences proved rare, a subset of public TCRs occurred across many donors. There were some 150 TCR beta chains listed as cytomegalovirus-associated.

This chain connects TRBV7-2 to TRBJ1-5; tentative D call: TRBD1 (6 bases). Sequenced: PBMCs. This TCR came from a young woman in good health and CMV-seronegative. Here the CDR3 DNA reads TGTGCCAGCAGCCCCGGACAGCCCAATCAGCCCCAGCATTTT. It yields the protein CASSPGQPNQPQHF.